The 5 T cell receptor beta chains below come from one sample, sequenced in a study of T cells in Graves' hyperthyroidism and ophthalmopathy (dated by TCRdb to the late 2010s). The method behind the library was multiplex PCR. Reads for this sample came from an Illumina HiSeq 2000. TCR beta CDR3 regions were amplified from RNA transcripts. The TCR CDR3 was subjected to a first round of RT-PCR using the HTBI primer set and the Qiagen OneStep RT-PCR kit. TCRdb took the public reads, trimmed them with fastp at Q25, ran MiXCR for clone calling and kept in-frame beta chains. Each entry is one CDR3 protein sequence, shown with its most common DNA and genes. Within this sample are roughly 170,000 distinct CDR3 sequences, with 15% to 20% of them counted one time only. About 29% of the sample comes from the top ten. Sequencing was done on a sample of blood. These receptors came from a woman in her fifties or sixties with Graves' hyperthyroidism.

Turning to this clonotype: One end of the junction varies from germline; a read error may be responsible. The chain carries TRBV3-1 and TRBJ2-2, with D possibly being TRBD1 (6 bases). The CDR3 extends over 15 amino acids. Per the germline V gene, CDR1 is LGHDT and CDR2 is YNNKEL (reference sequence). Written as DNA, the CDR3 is TGTGCCGGCAGCCACAGGGTCGCGGACACCGGGGAGCTGTTTTTT. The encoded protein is CAGSHRVADTGELFF.

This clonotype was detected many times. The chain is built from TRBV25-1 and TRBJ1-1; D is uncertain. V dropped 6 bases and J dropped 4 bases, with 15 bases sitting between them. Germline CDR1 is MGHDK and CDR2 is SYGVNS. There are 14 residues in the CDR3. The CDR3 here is CASRERGIATEAFF. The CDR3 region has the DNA TGTGCCAGCAGGGAGAGAGGAATAGCCACTGAAGCTTTCTTT.

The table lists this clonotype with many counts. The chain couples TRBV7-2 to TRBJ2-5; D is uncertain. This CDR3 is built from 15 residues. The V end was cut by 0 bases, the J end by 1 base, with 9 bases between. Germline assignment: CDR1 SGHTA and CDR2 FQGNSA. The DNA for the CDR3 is TGTGCCAGCAGCTTAGCGAAAACCGTCCAAGAGACCCAGTACTTC. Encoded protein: CASSLAKTVQETQYF.

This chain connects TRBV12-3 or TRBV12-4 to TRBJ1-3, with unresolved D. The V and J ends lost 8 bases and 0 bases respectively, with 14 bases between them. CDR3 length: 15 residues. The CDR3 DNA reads TGTGCCAGCCGTCTTCAGGATCACTCTGGAAACACCATATATTTT. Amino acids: CASRLQDHSGNTIYF.

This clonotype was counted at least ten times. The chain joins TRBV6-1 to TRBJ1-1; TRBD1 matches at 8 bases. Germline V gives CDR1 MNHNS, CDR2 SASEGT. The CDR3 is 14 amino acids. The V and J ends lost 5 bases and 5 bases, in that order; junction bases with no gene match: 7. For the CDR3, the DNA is TGTGCCAGCAGTTATCGGACAGGGTCAACTGAAGCTTTCTTT. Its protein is CASSYRTGSTEAFF.